Sequencing of this TCR beta chain was carried out in a study of CD8+ T cells in alopecia areata. For the study at large: The study gave tofacitinib for 6 to 18 months, then 6 months off drug. Whole-study results and caveats: Elevated clonality characterized lesional scalp relative to normal scalp, particularly in alopecia totalis/universalis.

As concerns this clone: Its antigen is unidentified.

CDR3 length: 14 amino acids. Germline CDR1 reads LNHDA; CDR2 reads SQIVND (reference sequence). V was clipped by 2 bases and J by 5 bases, with 12 bases between them. Noted treatment: oral pan-JAK inhibitor, 5-10 mg twice daily. Following RNA extraction, reverse transcription yielded cDNA that acted as the sequencing template. Method: immunoSEQ multiplex PCR; TCRdb's copy keeps in-frame clones and lacks some. The sample has 80,000 or so clones, approximately 66% seen once. The V gene is TRBV19, the J gene TRBJ2-5; unclear D gene. The clonotype originates from a human donor with alopecia areata. This material consisted of CD8+ T cells sorted from blood, taken at week 24, from a patient treated with tofacitinib. This chain's CDR3 is CASSIQDLSETQYF. The CDR3 DNA sequence: TGTGCCAGTAGTATACAGGACCTCAGCGAGACCCAGTACTTC.